The source of this T cell receptor beta chain is a study of OX40 agonist ivuxolimab in advanced cancers. Overall study: Ivuxolimab is an agonistic anti-OX40 (CD134) antibody, and patients were treated with it. There were three patients with partial responses, one having hepatocellular carcinoma and two cutaneous melanoma.

With 4 bases clipped from V and 5 bases from J, the junction kept 5 bases outside the gene matches. Per germline, CDR1 SEHNR and CDR2 FQNEAQ (reference sequence). The CDR3 consists of 14 residues. TCRdb keeps only in-frame clones here, not all; method: immunoSEQ multiplex PCR. The profile covers tens of thousands of clones, with about 90% appearing a single time and approximately 28% taken by the ten largest. Patients with autoimmune history or systemic immunosuppression were excluded. The sequencing here drew on CD4+ or CD8+ T cells sorted from blood, taken in a trial of the OX40 agonist ivuxolimab. The chain joins TRBV7-9 to TRBJ1-5, with 7 bases aligning to TRBD1. This clonotype originated in an adult with an advanced solid tumor such as melanoma, head and neck, liver or kidney cancer. Here the CDR3 reads CASSWGQGDQPQHF. The CDR3 region has the DNA TGTGCCAGCAGCTGGGGGCAGGGGGATCAGCCCCAGCATTTT.